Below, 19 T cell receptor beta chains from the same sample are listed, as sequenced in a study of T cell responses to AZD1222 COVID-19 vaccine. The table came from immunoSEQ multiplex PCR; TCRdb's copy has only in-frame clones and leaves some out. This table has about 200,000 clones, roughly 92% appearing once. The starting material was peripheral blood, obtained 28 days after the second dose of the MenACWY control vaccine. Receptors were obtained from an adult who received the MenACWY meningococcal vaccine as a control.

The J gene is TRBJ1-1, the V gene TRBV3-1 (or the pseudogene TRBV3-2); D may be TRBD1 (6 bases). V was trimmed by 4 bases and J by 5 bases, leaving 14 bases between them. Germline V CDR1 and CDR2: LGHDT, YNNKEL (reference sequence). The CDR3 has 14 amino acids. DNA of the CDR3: TGTGCCAGCAGCCTCGTCCCAACAGGGACTGAAGCTTTCTTT. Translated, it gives CASSLVPTGTEAFF.

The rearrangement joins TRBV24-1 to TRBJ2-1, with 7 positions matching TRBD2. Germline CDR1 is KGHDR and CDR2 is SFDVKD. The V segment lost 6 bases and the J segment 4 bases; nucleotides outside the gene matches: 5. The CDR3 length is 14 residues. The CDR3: CATSPGGGYNEQFF. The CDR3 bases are TGTGCCACCAGTCCGGGAGGTGGATACAATGAGCAGTTCTTC.

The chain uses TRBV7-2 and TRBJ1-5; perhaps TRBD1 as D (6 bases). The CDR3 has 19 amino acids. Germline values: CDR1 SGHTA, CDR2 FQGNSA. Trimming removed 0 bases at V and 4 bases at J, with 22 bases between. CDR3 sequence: CASSLAPHSHWGQNQPQHF. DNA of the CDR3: TGTGCCAGCAGCTTAGCGCCGCACAGTCACTGGGGGCAAAATCAGCCCCAGCATTTT.

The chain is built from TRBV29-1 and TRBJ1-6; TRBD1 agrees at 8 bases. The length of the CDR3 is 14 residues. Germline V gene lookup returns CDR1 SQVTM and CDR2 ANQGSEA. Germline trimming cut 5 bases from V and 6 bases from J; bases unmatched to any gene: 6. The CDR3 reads CSVTTGASNSPLHF. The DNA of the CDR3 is TGCAGCGTTACGACAGGGGCCAGTAATTCACCCCTCCACTTT.

The CDR3 DNA is TGTGCCAGCAGCTTATACGGGGAGACAGGGATTTCTGGCTACACCTTC. Its translation is CASSLYGETGISGYTF. This chain joins TRBV7-2 and TRBJ1-2; 7 positions match TRBD1. Per germline, CDR1 SGHTA and CDR2 FQGNSA. The ends lost 2 bases at V and 7 bases at J; junction bases unmatched: 13. The CDR3 totals 16 residues.

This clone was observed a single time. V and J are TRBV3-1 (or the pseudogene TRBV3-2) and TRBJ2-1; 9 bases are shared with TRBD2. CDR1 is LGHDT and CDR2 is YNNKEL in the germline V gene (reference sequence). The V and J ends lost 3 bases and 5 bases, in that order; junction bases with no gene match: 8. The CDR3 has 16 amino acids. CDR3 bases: TGTGCCAGCAGCCACGGCGGGACTAGCCTAGACAATGAGCAGTTCTTC. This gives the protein CASSHGGTSLDNEQFF.

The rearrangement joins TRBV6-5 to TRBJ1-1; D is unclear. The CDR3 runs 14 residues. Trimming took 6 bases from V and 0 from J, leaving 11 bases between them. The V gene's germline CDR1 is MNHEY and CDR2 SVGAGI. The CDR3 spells CASSRPGVNTEAFF. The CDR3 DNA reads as TGTGCCAGCAGCCGCCCGGGAGTGAACACTGAAGCTTTCTTT.

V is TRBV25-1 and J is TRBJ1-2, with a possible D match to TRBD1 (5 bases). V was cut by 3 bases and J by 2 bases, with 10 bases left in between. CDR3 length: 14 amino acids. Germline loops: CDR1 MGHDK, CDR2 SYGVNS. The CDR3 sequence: CASSDWGGNYGYTF. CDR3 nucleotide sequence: TGTGCCAGCAGTGATTGGGGCGGCAACTATGGCTACACCTTC.

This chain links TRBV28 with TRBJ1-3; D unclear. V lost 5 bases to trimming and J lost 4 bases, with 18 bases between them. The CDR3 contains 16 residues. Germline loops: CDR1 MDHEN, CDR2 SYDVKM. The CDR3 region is CASSPSLGPSGNTIYF. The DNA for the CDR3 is TGTGCCAGCAGTCCTAGTCTCGGACCGAGCGGAAACACCATATATTTT.

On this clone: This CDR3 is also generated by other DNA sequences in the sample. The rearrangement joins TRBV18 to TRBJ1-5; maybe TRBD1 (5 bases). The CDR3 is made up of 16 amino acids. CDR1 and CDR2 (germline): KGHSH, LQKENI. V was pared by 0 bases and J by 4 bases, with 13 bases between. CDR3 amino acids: CASSPPSGQGNQPQHF. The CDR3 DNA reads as TGTGCCAGCTCACCACCGTCAGGGCAGGGAAATCAGCCCCAGCATTTT.

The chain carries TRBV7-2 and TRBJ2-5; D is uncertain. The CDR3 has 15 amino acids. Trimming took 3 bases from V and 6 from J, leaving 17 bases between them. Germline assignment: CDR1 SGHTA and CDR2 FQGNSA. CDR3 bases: TGTGCCAGCAGCTTGGGCGAAGTGAGCATCAAGACCCAGTACTTC. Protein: CASSLGEVSIKTQYF.

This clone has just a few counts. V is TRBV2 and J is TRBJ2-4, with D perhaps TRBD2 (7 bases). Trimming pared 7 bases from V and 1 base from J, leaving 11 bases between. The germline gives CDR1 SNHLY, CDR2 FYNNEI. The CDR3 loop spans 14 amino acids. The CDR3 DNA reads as TGTGCCAGCAAGGGGGGGTTGGCCAAAAACATTCAGTACTTC. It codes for CASKGGLAKNIQYF.

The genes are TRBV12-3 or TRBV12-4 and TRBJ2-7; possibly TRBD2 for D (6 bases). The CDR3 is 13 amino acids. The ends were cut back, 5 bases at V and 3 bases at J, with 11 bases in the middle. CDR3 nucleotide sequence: TGTGCCAGCAGTCCGAGACTAGGCTACGAGCAGTACTTC. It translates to CASSPRLGYEQYF.

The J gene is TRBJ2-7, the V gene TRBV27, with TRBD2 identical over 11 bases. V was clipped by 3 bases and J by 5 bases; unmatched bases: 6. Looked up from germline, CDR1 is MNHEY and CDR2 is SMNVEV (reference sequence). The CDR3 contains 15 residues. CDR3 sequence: CASSLAGLADNEQYF. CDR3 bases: TGTGCCAGCAGTTTGGCGGGACTAGCGGATAACGAGCAGTACTTC.

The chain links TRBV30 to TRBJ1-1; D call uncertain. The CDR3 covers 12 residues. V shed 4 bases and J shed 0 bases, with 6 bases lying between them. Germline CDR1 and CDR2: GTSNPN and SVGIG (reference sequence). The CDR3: CAWKGLNTEAFF. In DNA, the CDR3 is TGTGCCTGGAAGGGTCTGAACACTGAAGCTTTCTTT.

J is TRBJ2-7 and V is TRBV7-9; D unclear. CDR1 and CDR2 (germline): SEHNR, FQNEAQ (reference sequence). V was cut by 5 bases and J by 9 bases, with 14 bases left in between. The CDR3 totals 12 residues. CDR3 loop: CASSLSDGRQYF. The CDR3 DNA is TGTGCCAGCAGCCTTTCGGACGGCAGGCAGTACTTC.

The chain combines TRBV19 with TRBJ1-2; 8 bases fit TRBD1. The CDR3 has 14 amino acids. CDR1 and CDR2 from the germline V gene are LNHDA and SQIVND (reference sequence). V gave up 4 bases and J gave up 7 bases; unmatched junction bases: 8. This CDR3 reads CASSSRGPIGGYTF. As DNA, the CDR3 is TGTGCCAGTAGTAGCAGGGGGCCAATTGGTGGCTACACCTTC.

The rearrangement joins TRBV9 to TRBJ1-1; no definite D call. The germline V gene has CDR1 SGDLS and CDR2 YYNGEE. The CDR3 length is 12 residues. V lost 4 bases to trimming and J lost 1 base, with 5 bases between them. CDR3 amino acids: CASSSSNTEAFF. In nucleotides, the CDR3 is TGTGCCAGCAGCTCCTCGAACACTGAAGCTTTCTTT.

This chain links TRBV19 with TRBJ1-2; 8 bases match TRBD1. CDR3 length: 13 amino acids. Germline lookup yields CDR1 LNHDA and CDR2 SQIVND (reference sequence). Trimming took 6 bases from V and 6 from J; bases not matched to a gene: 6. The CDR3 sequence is CASSRQGRDGYTF. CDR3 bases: TGTGCCAGTAGCCGACAGGGGAGAGATGGCTACACCTTC.